This T cell receptor beta chain is drawn from a study of blood T cell repertoires in COVID-19. Profiling relied on immunoSEQ multiplex PCR, and the TCRdb table lists in-frame clones only, not all of them. The data contain about 22,000 clones, over 70% of them singletons. This CDR3 has 14 residues. Germline lookup yields CDR1 MDHEN and CDR2 SYDVKM. The V gene lost 2 bases and the J gene lost 2 bases, with 9 bases spanning the gap. The V gene is TRBV28, the J gene TRBJ2-5; possible D gene TRBD2, 5 bases. The origin of this receptor is a man in his 60s with active COVID-19. The specimen sequenced was peripheral blood. The chain's CDR3 is CASSLTRGQETQYF. As DNA, the CDR3 is TGTGCCAGCAGTTTAACTCGCGGGCAAGAGACCCAGTACTTC. The complete variable domain, with remaining parts taken from reference TRBV28 and TRBJ2-5, reads DVKVTQSSRYLVKRTGEKVFLECVQDMDHENMFWYRQDPGLGLRLIYFSYDVKMKEKGDIPEGYSVSREKKERFSLILESASTNQTSMYLCASSLTRGQETQYFGPGTRLLVL.